The 15 T cell receptor beta chains listed next were all sequenced from one sample in a study of T cell responses to AZD1222 COVID-19 vaccine. Sequenced by immunoSEQ multiplex PCR; TCRdb stores in-frame clones only, minus some. The table lists roughly 140,000 clones, approximately 89% of them singletons. Source: peripheral blood, taken on day 0 of AZD1222 vaccination. The receptors were sampled from an adult in good health.

This clone occurred once. The gene calls are TRBV19 and TRBJ2-6, with 9 bases identical to TRBD1. The junction had 16 bases not matched to a gene; V was cut back by 6 bases and J by 4 bases. Germline CDR1 is LNHDA and CDR2 is SQIVND (reference sequence). The CDR3 is 19 residues long. CDR3 residues: CASSPHLGTGSPGANVLTF. CDR3 nucleotides: TGTGCCAGTAGCCCTCATCTGGGGACAGGGTCTCCGGGGGCCAACGTCCTGACTTTC. Complete variable domain (other parts from reference TRBV19 and TRBJ2-6): DGGITQSPKYLFRKEGQNVTLSCEQNLNHDAMYWYRQDPGQGLRLIYYSQIVNDFQKGDIAEGYSVSREKKESFPLTVTSAQKNPTAFYLCASSPHLGTGSPGANVLTFGAGSRLTVL.

The chain joins TRBV29-1 to TRBJ1-2, with 8 bases aligning to TRBD1. Germline CDR1 reads SQVTM; CDR2 reads ANQGSEA. The V segment lost 6 bases and the J segment 6 bases; nucleotides outside the gene matches: 9. The length of the CDR3 is 13 residues. The CDR3 loop is CSVVTGARDGYTF. For the CDR3, the DNA is TGCAGCGTAGTGACAGGGGCGCGGGATGGCTACACCTTC.

This chain connects TRBV7-8 to TRBJ1-2; a possible D gene is TRBD1 (5 bases). Germline V CDR1 and CDR2: SGHVS, FQNEAQ. The CDR3 sequence is 14 residues long. Trimming shortened V by 0 bases and J by 6 bases, and 11 bases separated the two germline ends. The CDR3 DNA sequence: TGTGCCAGCAGCTTAGCGAGGGGTTACAATGGCTACACCTTC. As protein: CASSLARGYNGYTF.

The genes are TRBV7-3 and TRBJ2-3; D may be TRBD1 (5 bases). The CDR3 runs 15 residues. The ends were cut back, 4 bases at V and 5 bases at J, with 16 bases in the middle. Germline CDR1 reads SGHTA; CDR2 reads FQGTGA. The CDR3 sequence: CASSWGLSYGDTQYF. CDR3 DNA sequence: TGTGCCAGCAGCTGGGGCCTTTCGTATGGAGATACGCAGTATTTT.

The chain combines TRBV7-2 with TRBJ2-1; TRBD2 matches at 9 bases. J lost 0 bases, V lost 5 bases, and 5 bases had no gene match. CDR1 is SGHTA and CDR2 is FQGNSA in the germline V gene. The CDR3 totals 16 residues. CDR3 nucleotide sequence: TGTGCCAGCAGCGCTAGCGGGACCCCCTCCTACAATGAGCAGTTCTTC. Translated, it gives CASSASGTPSYNEQFF.

This clone was seen more than once but under ten times. The chain recombines TRBV5-1 with TRBJ1-3; 7 bases align to TRBD1. V lost 6 bases, J lost 1 base, and 7 bases stayed unmatched. The germline gives CDR1 SGHRS, CDR2 YFSETQ. The CDR3 length is 15 residues. The DNA for the CDR3 is TGCGCCAGCACAGCCGGGACAGCTTCTGGAAACACCATATATTTT. Amino acids: CASTAGTASGNTIYF. Drawing the rest from reference TRBV5-1 and TRBJ1-3, the complete variable domain is KAGVTQTPRYLIKTRGQQVTLSCSPISGHRSVSWYQQTPGQGLQFLFEYFSETQRNKGNFPGRFSGRQFSNSRSEMNVSTLELGDSALYLCASTAGTASGNTIYFGEGSWLTVV.

The chain employs TRBV6-6 and TRBJ1-5; the D is unclear. Trimming removed 5 bases from V and 0 bases from J, with 5 bases in between. Germline CDR1 is MNHNY and CDR2 is SVGAGI (reference sequence). The CDR3 is 13 residues long. The CDR3 region is CASSHSSNQPQHF. As DNA, the CDR3 is TGTGCCAGCAGTCATAGTAGCAATCAGCCCCAGCATTTT.

The chain employs TRBV11-2 and TRBJ1-3; 9 nucleotides agree with TRBD1. Per germline, CDR1 SGHAT and CDR2 FQNNGV. V shed 1 base and J 4 bases; nucleotides not matched to a gene: 11. The CDR3 spans 18 residues. DNA for the CDR3: TGTGCCAGCAGCTTAGGCAGGGAACAGGGGGCGCCCGGAAACACCATATATTTT. Its translation is CASSLGREQGAPGNTIYF.

V gene TRBV21-1 combines with J gene TRBJ2-4. TRBV21-1 is termed a pseudogene. This CDR3 has 17 amino acids. The CDR3 here is CASSPMKPGTAKNIQYF. The CDR3 bases are TGTGCCAGCAGCCCCATGAAGCCAGGGACCGCCAAAAACATTCAGTACTTC.

The V gene is TRBV19, the J gene TRBJ2-7; 7 nucleotides agree with TRBD1. Germline-derived CDR1 and CDR2 are LNHDA and SQIVND (reference sequence). The CDR3 length is 16 residues. V gave up 3 bases and J gave up 2 bases; unmatched junction bases: 10. In nucleotides, the CDR3 is TGTGCCAGTAGTATCGGGACAGCACTTAGACCCTACGAGCAGTACTTC. Amino acid sequence: CASSIGTALRPYEQYF.

The rearrangement uses TRBV5-4 and TRBJ2-1; 7 nucleotides match TRBD1. CDR1 and CDR2 from the germline V gene are SGHNT and YYREEE (reference sequence). Unmatched junction bases numbered 3, after V lost 5 bases and J lost 7 bases. CDR3 length equals 12 residues. The CDR3: CASRSQGNEQFF. CDR3 DNA sequence: TGTGCCAGCAGGTCACAGGGGAATGAGCAGTTCTTC.

V and J are TRBV12-3 or TRBV12-4 and TRBJ1-5, with unresolved D. Trimming cost V 3 bases and J 7 bases, with 7 bases left between them. The CDR3 loop spans 12 amino acids. The CDR3 DNA reads TGTGCCAGCAGTTTCCGAGGGCAGCCCCAGCATTTT. The encoded protein is CASSFRGQPQHF.

The V and J genes are TRBV2 and TRBJ1-5, with 8 bases aligning to TRBD1. The germline gives CDR1 SNHLY, CDR2 FYNNEI. J was trimmed by 5 bases and V by 8 bases; bases with no gene match: 5. This CDR3 is built from 13 residues. The CDR3 region has the DNA TGTGCCAGCTTGGCAGGGGGCGATCAGCCCCAGCATTTT. Protein: CASLAGGDQPQHF.

This sequence joins TRBV5-4 and TRBJ2-1, with D hard to call. Trimming stripped 4 bases from V and 0 bases from J, with 11 bases between. Germline CDR1 reads SGHNT; CDR2 reads YYREEE (reference sequence). The CDR3 loop spans 15 amino acids. In DNA form, the CDR3 reads TGTGCCAGCAGCACCCCCGGCGGCTCCTACAATGAGCAGTTCTTC. Its protein is CASSTPGGSYNEQFF.

This clone was picked up a small number of times. The V gene is TRBV12-3 or TRBV12-4, the J gene TRBJ2-5, with TRBD2 as a possible D gene (6 bases). The CDR3 loop spans 13 amino acids. V was shortened by 6 bases and J by 1 base, with 9 bases between the two germline ends. The CDR3, as DNA: TGTGCCAGCAGACCGGGACTCCAAGAGACCCAGTACTTC. Its translation: CASRPGLQETQYF.